This T cell receptor (beta chain) was profiled in a study of blood T cells in healthy people across ages. Trimming removed 2 bases at V and 6 bases at J, with 10 bases between. Germline CDR1 is MNHNS and CDR2 is SASEGT. CDR3 length: 13 residues. Primers used in a second PCR of roughly 6 to 11 cycles were a sample-barcoded 5' primer and a J-beta primer mix. TCRdb reprocessed the 5' RACE reads with MiXCR, giving one entry per CDR3 protein. Of roughly 500,000 distinct CDR3 sequences in the sample, 20% to 30% were seen once. This clonotype has only a few counts. These records were also assigned to another study, of T cells of mothers and their children.

The V gene is TRBV6-1, the J gene TRBJ1-1; possibly TRBD1 for D (6 bases). The TCR was taken from a boy aged 5-17 years in good health. Sequencing input: blood. The CDR3 DNA follows: TGTGCCAGCAGTGAATGGGGGGCCTCTGAAGCTTTCTTT. Protein sequence: CASSEWGASEAFF.